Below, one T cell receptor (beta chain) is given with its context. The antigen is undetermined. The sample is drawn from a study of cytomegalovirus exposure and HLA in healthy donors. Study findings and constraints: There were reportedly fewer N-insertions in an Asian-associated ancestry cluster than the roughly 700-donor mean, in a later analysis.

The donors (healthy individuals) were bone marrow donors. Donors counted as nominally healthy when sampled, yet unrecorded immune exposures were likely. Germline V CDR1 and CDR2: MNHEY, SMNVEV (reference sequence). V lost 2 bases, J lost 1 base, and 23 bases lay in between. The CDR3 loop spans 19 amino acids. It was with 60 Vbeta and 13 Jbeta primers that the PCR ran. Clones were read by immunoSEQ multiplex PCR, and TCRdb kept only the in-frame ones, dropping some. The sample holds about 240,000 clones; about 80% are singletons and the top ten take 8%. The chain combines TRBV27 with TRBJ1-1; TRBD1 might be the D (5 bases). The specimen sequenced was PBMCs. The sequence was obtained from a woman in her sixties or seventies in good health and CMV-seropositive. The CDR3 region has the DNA TGTGCCAGCAGTTTAACCCTCCTTGGGGGAGGGCTCCAGAACACTGAAGCTTTCTTT. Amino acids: CASSLTLLGGGLQNTEAFF.